The 3 T cell receptor beta chains given below trace back to one sample, sequenced in a study of cytomegalovirus exposure and HLA in healthy donors. Libraries were prepared by immunoSEQ multiplex PCR; TCRdb keeps only in-frame clonotypes and omits some of them. The sample has approximately 120,000 clones, 75% to 90% seen once. Material: PBMCs. The receptor set was obtained from a woman younger than 30 in good health and CMV-seronegative.

The V and J genes are TRBV6-5 and TRBJ2-7; 11 positions match TRBD1. The CDR3 runs 16 residues. The V gene's germline CDR1 is MNHEY and CDR2 SVGAGI. V trimming: 3 bases; J trimming: 3 bases; junction bases outside the gene matches: 7. The CDR3 DNA follows: TGTGCCAGCAGTTATCCCCGGGACAGGGGGGACTACGAGCAGTACTTC. It yields the protein CASSYPRDRGDYEQYF.

This chain links TRBV10-3 with TRBJ2-5, with 12 positions matching TRBD2. Germline values: CDR1 ENHRY, CDR2 SYGVKD. The J segment lost 2 bases and the V segment lost 6 bases, leaving 4 bases of the junction unmatched. The CDR3 contains 15 residues. CDR3 sequence reads: CAISSSGRDQETQYF. The DNA of the CDR3 is TGTGCCATCAGCTCTAGCGGGAGGGATCAAGAGACCCAGTACTTC.

The rearrangement links TRBV6-5 to TRBJ2-2; D gene unclear. Germline V gene data show CDR1 as MNHEY and CDR2 as SVGAGI. V was shortened by 4 bases and J by 4 bases, with 10 bases between the two germline ends. The CDR3 has 14 amino acids. CDR3 DNA sequence: TGTGCCAGCAGTTTGGTGGCGGCCACCGGGGAGCTGTTTTTT. As protein: CASSLVAATGELFF.